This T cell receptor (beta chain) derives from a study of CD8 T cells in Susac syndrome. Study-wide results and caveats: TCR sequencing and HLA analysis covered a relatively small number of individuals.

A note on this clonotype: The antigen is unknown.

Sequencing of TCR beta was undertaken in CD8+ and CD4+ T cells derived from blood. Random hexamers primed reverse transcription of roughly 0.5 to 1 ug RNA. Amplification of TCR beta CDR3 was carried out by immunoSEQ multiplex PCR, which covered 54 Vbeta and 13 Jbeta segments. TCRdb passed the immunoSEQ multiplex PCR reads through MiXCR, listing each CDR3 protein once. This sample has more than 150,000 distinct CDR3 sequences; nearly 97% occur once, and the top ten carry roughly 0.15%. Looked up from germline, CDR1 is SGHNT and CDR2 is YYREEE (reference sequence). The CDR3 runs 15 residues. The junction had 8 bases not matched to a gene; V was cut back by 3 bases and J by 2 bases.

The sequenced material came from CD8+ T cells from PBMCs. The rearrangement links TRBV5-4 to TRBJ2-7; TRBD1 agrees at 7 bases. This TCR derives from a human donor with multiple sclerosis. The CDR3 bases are TGTGCCAGCAGCTGGGGGACAGAGGCCCCCTACGAGCAGTACTTC. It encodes CASSWGTEAPYEQYF.